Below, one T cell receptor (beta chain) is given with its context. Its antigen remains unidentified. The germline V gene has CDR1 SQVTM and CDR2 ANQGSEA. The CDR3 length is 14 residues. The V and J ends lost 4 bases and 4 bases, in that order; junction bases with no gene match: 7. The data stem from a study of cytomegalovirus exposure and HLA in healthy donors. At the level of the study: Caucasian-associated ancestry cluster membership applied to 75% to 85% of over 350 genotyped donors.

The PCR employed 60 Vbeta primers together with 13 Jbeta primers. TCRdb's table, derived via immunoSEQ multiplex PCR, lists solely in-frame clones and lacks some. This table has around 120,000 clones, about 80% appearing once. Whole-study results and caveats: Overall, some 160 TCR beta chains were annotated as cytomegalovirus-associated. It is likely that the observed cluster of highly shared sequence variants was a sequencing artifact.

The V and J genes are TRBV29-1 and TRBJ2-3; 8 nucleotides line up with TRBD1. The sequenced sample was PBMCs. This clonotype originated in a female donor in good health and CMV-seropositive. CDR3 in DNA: TGCAGCGTTGGCCCGACAGGGGTCGCAGATACGCAGTATTTT. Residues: CSVGPTGVADTQYF.